Each of the 24 T cell receptor beta chains below was sequenced from the same sample in a study of control samples from healthy donors and cancer patients. The protocol was immunoSEQ multiplex PCR, while the TCRdb copy is restricted to in-frame clones and leaves out a portion. The sample yields about 120,000 clones, roughly 92% seen once. The source material was blood. These receptors were taken from a woman under 30 in good health.

The chain couples TRBV5-4 to TRBJ1-2; 7 nucleotides match TRBD1. CDR3 length: 14 amino acids. V lost 2 bases and J lost 3; bases outside the gene matches: 4. The germline CDR1 and CDR2 sequences are SGHNT and YYREEE (reference sequence). The CDR3 coding sequence is TGTGCCAGCAGCTTAGACAGGGCCTACTATGGCTACACCTTC. It specifies CASSLDRAYYGYTF.

This clone came up a few times. V usage is TRBV4-2 and J usage is TRBJ1-1; no firm D call. Germline lookup yields CDR1 LGHNA and CDR2 YNFKEQ. CDR3 length: 13 amino acids. V was clipped by 3 bases and J by 4 bases, with 9 bases between them. The CDR3 here is CASSQSWTTEAFF. CDR3 in DNA: TGTGCCAGCAGCCAGTCTTGGACCACTGAAGCTTTCTTT.

The gene calls are TRBV12-5 and TRBJ1-1; D unclear. Looked up from germline, CDR1 is LGHNT and CDR2 is FRNRAP. Trimming cost V 0 bases and J 3 bases, with 8 bases left between them. The CDR3 is 14 residues long. CDR3 in DNA: TGTGCTAGTGGTTTGGTACTAGGGCACACTGAAGCTTTCTTT. This encodes CASGLVLGHTEAFF.

The chain combines TRBV7-9 with TRBJ2-3; 10 positions agree with TRBD2. The CDR3 consists of 15 residues. CDR1 SEHNR and CDR2 FQNEAQ come from the germline V gene (reference sequence). V lost 1 base to trimming and J lost 4 bases; unmatched junction nucleotides: 2. The chain's CDR3 is CASSLVLAGADTQYF. The CDR3 coding sequence is TGTGCCAGCAGCTTAGTCCTAGCGGGGGCAGATACGCAGTATTTT.

V and J are TRBV28 and TRBJ2-5; 8 bases are a match to TRBD2. In germline, CDR1 is MDHEN, CDR2 SYDVKM. This CDR3 spans 15 amino acids. V was clipped by 6 bases and J by 6 bases; unmatched bases: 12. CDR3 sequence reads: CASSPGVAGSKTQYF. DNA of the CDR3: TGTGCCAGCAGCCCCGGGGTAGCGGGATCAAAGACCCAGTACTTC.

The V call is TRBV29-1, the J call TRBJ2-7, with 9 bases that match TRBD1. Germline V CDR1 and CDR2: SQVTM, ANQGSEA. Unmatched junction bases numbered 6, after V lost 7 bases and J lost 5 bases. This CDR3 is 12 amino acids long. DNA for the CDR3: TGCAGCGCTCGGACAGGGGCACACGAGCAGTACTTC. This sequence encodes CSARTGAHEQYF.

This chain joins TRBV6-5 and TRBJ1-4; 7 nucleotides align to TRBD1. V gave up 6 bases and J gave up 5 bases; unmatched junction bases: 6. The CDR3 consists of 14 residues. CDR1 and CDR2 (germline): MNHEY, SVGAGI. This CDR3 reads CASRRTGPNEKLFF. In DNA form, the CDR3 reads TGTGCCAGCAGGAGGACAGGCCCGAATGAAAAACTGTTTTTT.

The chain links TRBV5-4 to TRBJ2-3; TRBD1 might be the D (6 bases). This CDR3 is 14 amino acids long. With 0 bases removed from V and 4 bases from J, the gap between germline ends came to 9 bases. From germline, CDR1 is SGHNT and CDR2 YYREEE (reference sequence). The CDR3 sequence: CASSLGTGPDTQYF. The CDR3, as DNA: TGTGCCAGCAGCTTGGGTACAGGGCCAGATACGCAGTATTTT.

This chain links TRBV30 with TRBJ2-7, with no clear D. The CDR3 consists of 12 residues. Germline-derived CDR1 and CDR2 are GTSNPN and SVGIG (reference sequence). With 0 bases removed from V and 2 bases from J, the gap between germline ends came to 5 bases. The CDR3 loop is CAWSVFTYEQYF. The DNA of the CDR3 is TGTGCCTGGAGTGTCTTTACCTACGAGCAGTACTTC.

The chain is built from TRBV25-1 and TRBJ1-5; TRBD1 is a possible D gene (6 bases). There are 14 residues in the CDR3. V lost 5 bases, J lost 6 bases, and 14 bases lay in between. Germline assignment: CDR1 MGHDK and CDR2 SYGVNS. The CDR3 region has the DNA TGTGCCAGCAGTAGGGGGGGAATCGGTCAGCCCCAGCATTTT. Translating it yields CASSRGGIGQPQHF.

The chain's CDR3 is CASSYGTAGVEQYF. The DNA for the CDR3 is TGTGCCAGCAGTTACGGGACCGCAGGGGTCGAGCAGTACTTC. This chain joins TRBV27 and TRBJ2-7; perhaps TRBD1 as D (6 bases). Trimming took off 4 bases at V and 6 bases at J, with 16 bases between the two ends. This CDR3 has 14 residues. Germline V gives CDR1 MNHEY, CDR2 SMNVEV (reference sequence).

This chain joins TRBV29-1 and TRBJ2-2, with 9 bases that match TRBD2. The CDR3 contains 15 residues. With 5 bases clipped from V and 3 bases from J, the junction kept 7 bases outside the gene matches. Germline CDR1 and CDR2: SQVTM and ANQGSEA. The CDR3 nucleotides are TGCAGCGTTAGGGCTACTAGCGGGTACACCGGGGAGCTGTTTTTT. The encoded protein is CSVRATSGYTGELFF.

This chain links TRBV4-3 with TRBJ1-1; D perhaps matches TRBD1 (5 bases). The V gene's germline CDR1 is LGHNA and CDR2 YSLEER. This CDR3 region has 15 residues. The V end was cut by 3 bases, the J end by 1 base, with 12 bases between. The CDR3 DNA sequence: TGCGCCAGCAGCCACCCCGACAGAAAGAACACTGAAGCTTTCTTT. Encoded protein: CASSHPDRKNTEAFF.

This rearrangement joins TRBV4-3 to TRBJ2-7, with TRBD2 matching 11 bases. With V trimmed by 1 base and J by 2 bases, 13 bases remained unmatched. The germline V gene has CDR1 LGHNA and CDR2 YSLEER. The CDR3 runs to 19 residues. The DNA of the CDR3 is TGCGCCAGCAGCCAAGGGGGACTAGCGGAAAGAGAGGCGGCCTACGAGCAGTACTTC. Protein sequence: CASSQGGLAEREAAYEQYF.

This chain links TRBV6-5 with TRBJ2-5; D ambiguous. CDR1 and CDR2 from the germline V gene are MNHEY and SVGAGI. The CDR3 loop spans 14 amino acids. The V and J ends lost 2 bases and 5 bases respectively, with 12 bases between them. CDR3 nucleotide sequence: TGTGCCAGCAGTTACGATGTGGCGCGGGAGACCCAGTACTTC. Its protein product is CASSYDVARETQYF.

The gene calls are TRBV7-2 and TRBJ1-1, with D possibly TRBD1 on 6 matching bases. Germline V lookup: CDR1 SGHTA, CDR2 FQGNSA. V lost 1 base and J lost 0, with 12 bases in between. This CDR3 is built from 16 residues. The CDR3, as DNA: TGTGCCAGCAGCTTAGAACGACAGGCAGTGAACACTGAAGCTTTCTTT. Translating gives CASSLERQAVNTEAFF.

This sequence joins TRBV5-5 and TRBJ1-1; the match to TRBD1 covers 11 bases. CDR3 size: 15 residues. J was trimmed by 6 bases and V by 5 bases; bases with no gene match: 9. Germline lookup yields CDR1 SGHKS and CDR2 YYEKEE (reference sequence). As DNA, the CDR3 is TGTGCCAGCAGTCCGGGACAGGGGGGCGGGGCTGAAGCTTTCTTT. Amino acids: CASSPGQGGGAEAFF.

The rearrangement uses TRBV12-3 or TRBV12-4 and TRBJ2-1; TRBD1 might be the D (6 bases). This CDR3 comprises 13 residues. V was clipped by 8 bases and J by 5 bases, with 13 bases between them. CDR3 region: CASRRDTDNEQFF. DNA for the CDR3: TGTGCCAGCCGCCGGGACACAGACAATGAGCAGTTCTTC.

V gene TRBV7-9 combines with J gene TRBJ2-7; TRBD2 matches at 7 bases. This CDR3 is 13 amino acids long. V lost 5 bases to trimming and J lost 2 bases; unmatched junction nucleotides: 3. The germline V gene encodes CDR1 SEHNR and CDR2 FQNEAQ (reference sequence). As DNA, the CDR3 is TGTGCCAGCAGCCCTGGGGGGGCCTACGAGCAGTACTTC. Encoded protein: CASSPGGAYEQYF. The variable domain in full, completed from reference TRBV7-9 and TRBJ2-7, reads DTGVSQNPRHKITKRGQNVTFRCDPISEHNRLYWYRQTLGQGPEFLTYFQNEAQLEKSRLLSDRFSAERPKGSFSTLEIQRTEQGDSAMYLCASSPGGAYEQYFGPGTRLTVT.

V is TRBV15 and J is TRBJ2-7; 9 nucleotides agree with TRBD1. Germline V gives CDR1 LNHNV, CDR2 YYDKDF (reference sequence). J was trimmed by 3 bases and V by 3 bases; bases with no gene match: 9. This CDR3 has 16 amino acids. This CDR3 reads CATSRGTGGVGYEQYF. CDR3 in DNA: TGTGCCACCAGCAGGGGTACAGGGGGCGTCGGCTACGAGCAGTACTTC.

This clone was found once. The chain employs TRBV11-2 and TRBJ2-3; 9 bases are shared with TRBD2. The CDR3 sequence is 18 residues long. CDR1 and CDR2 (germline): SGHAT, FQNNGV. Unmatched junction bases numbered 19, after V lost 5 bases and J lost 7 bases. The CDR3 spells CASSPIRRGREGQYTQYF. As DNA, the CDR3 is TGTGCCAGCAGCCCAATACGACGGGGGCGGGAGGGCCAATATACGCAGTATTTT.

The chain joins TRBV4-2 to TRBJ1-4, with 11 nucleotides matching TRBD1. This CDR3 contains 16 residues. Germline lookup yields CDR1 LGHNA and CDR2 YNFKEQ. With V trimmed by 0 bases and J by 7 bases, 4 bases remained unmatched. For the CDR3, the DNA is TGTGCCAGCAGCCAAGAAGCCGGGACAGGGGGTGAAAAACTGTTTTTT. Its protein is CASSQEAGTGGEKLFF.

The V call is TRBV28, the J call TRBJ2-2, with 12 bases that match TRBD2. Per germline, CDR1 MDHEN and CDR2 SYDVKM. V lost 1 base, J lost 7 bases, and 4 bases stayed unmatched. The CDR3 has 16 residues. The CDR3 sequence: CASSLSLAGGIGELFF. In nucleotides, the CDR3 is TGTGCCAGCAGTTTATCTCTAGCGGGAGGGATCGGGGAGCTGTTTTTT.

The rearrangement uses TRBV29-1 and TRBJ2-7, with TRBD2 matching over 12 bases. The CDR3 length is 14 residues. Germline-derived CDR1 and CDR2 are SQVTM and ANQGSEA. Germline trimming cut 7 bases from V and 5 bases from J; bases unmatched to any gene: 9. In DNA form, the CDR3 reads TGCAGCGCACGTCTAGCGGGAGGGTCTAACGAGCAGTACTTC. It codes for CSARLAGGSNEQYF.